Presented here are 10 T cell receptor beta chains from one specimen sequenced in a study of beta chain features in type 1 diabetes. Findings and limits, study-wide: TCRB CDR3s from Type 1 diabetes patients were moderately but significantly shorter in all four CD4+ subsets.

As every portion of the isolated RNA was reverse transcribed, the sequencing read expressed TCRB transcripts. The repertoire was sequenced with immunoSEQ multiplex PCR; TCRdb's copy has only in-frame clones and lacks some. The sample comprises 200,000 to 300,000 clones, around 9.9% of which are singletons, and approximately 0.017% rests with the top ten. Their antigens are not known. The sample consisted of naive CD4+ T cells from blood. These receptors were taken from a man aged 30-40 years with type 1 diabetes.

The chain joins TRBV28 to TRBJ2-1, with a tentative D call TRBD1 (6 bases). Between the trimmed V and J ends, which lost 5 bases and 10 bases, there was a span of 12 bases. Germline-derived CDR1 and CDR2 are MDHEN and SYDVKM. The CDR3 is 12 amino acids. The CDR3 bases are TGTGCCAGCAGTATCCTCGACAGGGAGCAGTTCTTC. The encoded protein is CASSILDREQFF. Combining the CDR3 with reference TRBV28 and TRBJ2-1 gives the whole variable domain DVKVTQSSRYLVKRTGEKVFLECVQDMDHENMFWYRQDPGLGLRLIYFSYDVKMKEKGDIPEGYSVSREKKERFSLILESASTNQTSMYLCASSILDREQFFGPGTRLTVL.

This clone was observed a few times. The gene calls are TRBV7-9 and TRBJ2-1, with TRBD2 identical over 10 bases. Per germline, CDR1 SEHNR and CDR2 FQNEAQ (reference sequence). V lost 4 bases and J lost 14; bases outside the gene matches: 14. This CDR3 comprises 15 residues. DNA of the CDR3: TGTGCCAGCAGCTCAGCGGGGGGGCCAAATCGTCGAGAGTTCTTC. Translated: CASSSAGGPNRREFF.

This rearrangement joins TRBV30 to TRBJ1-5; unclear D gene. CDR1 and CDR2 (germline): GTSNPN, SVGIG (reference sequence). The CDR3 length is 14 residues. Trimming pared 7 bases from V and 4 bases from J, leaving 17 bases between. This chain's CDR3 is CAYGTPGSNQPQHF. DNA of the CDR3: TGTGCCTACGGAACACCGGGATCGAATCAGCCCCAGCATTTT.

This clone occurred a few times. The rearrangement links TRBV7-3 to TRBJ2-3; unclear D gene. Germline lookup yields CDR1 SGHTA and CDR2 FQGTGA. The V end lost 5 bases, the J end lost 2 bases, and 11 bases lay between the germline ends. This CDR3 has 14 amino acids. The CDR3 loop reads CASSLRGDTDTQYF. The CDR3 nucleotides read TGTGCCAGCAGCCTACGAGGAGACACAGATACGCAGTATTTT.

In its sample, this clone was seen a few times. The V call is TRBV9, the J call TRBJ1-6; 9 positions match TRBD1. Per the germline V gene, CDR1 is SGDLS and CDR2 is YYNGEE. This CDR3 is 15 amino acids long. With V trimmed by 0 bases and J by 9 bases, 4 bases remained unmatched. This CDR3 is CASSVEGTGFSPLHF. In DNA, the CDR3 is TGTGCCAGCAGCGTAGAAGGGACAGGGTTTTCACCCCTCCACTTT.

The chain employs TRBV7-2 and TRBJ2-3; 7 bases fit TRBD1. This CDR3 has 18 amino acids. With V trimmed by 1 base and J by 0 bases, 10 bases remained unmatched. Germline CDR1 reads SGHTA; CDR2 reads FQGNSA. The CDR3 bases are TGTGCCAGCAGCTTAGTGGCCACAGTGGGACAGAGCACAGATACGCAGTATTTT. It specifies CASSLVATVGQSTDTQYF.

This clone was counted between two and nine times. The chain combines TRBV5-1 with TRBJ1-2, with a possible D match to TRBD1 (5 bases). The V end lost 4 bases, the J end lost 0 bases, and 10 bases lay between the germline ends. Germline loops: CDR1 SGHRS, CDR2 YFSETQ. The CDR3 length is 14 residues. CDR3 region: CASSQDTSNYGYTF. DNA for the CDR3: TGCGCCAGCAGCCAGGACACTTCTAACTATGGCTACACCTTC.

This clone occurred a few times. The genes are TRBV2 and TRBJ1-2; no clear D gene. Looked up from germline, CDR1 is SNHLY and CDR2 is FYNNEI. Deletions cut 3 bases from V and 4 bases from J, with 6 bases between. The CDR3 contains 12 residues. CDR3 residues: CASSEVSYGYTF. As DNA, the CDR3 is TGTGCCAGCAGTGAGGTCAGCTATGGCTACACCTTC. Complete variable domain (other parts from reference TRBV2 and TRBJ1-2): EPEVTQTPSHQVTQMGQEVILRCVPISNHLYFYWYRQILGQKVEFLVSFYNNEISEKSEIFDDQFSVERPDGSNFTLKIRSTKLEDSAMYFCASSEVSYGYTFGSGTRLTVV.

This clone was picked up a small number of times. The chain has TRBV19 and TRBJ1-2; D remains unclear. From germline, CDR1 is LNHDA and CDR2 SQIVND (reference sequence). The V gene lost 5 bases and the J gene lost 0 bases, with 13 bases spanning the gap. This CDR3 has 15 amino acids. The chain's CDR3 is CASSPLWQANYGYTF. The CDR3 bases are TGTGCCAGTAGTCCCCTTTGGCAGGCTAACTATGGCTACACCTTC.

This chain uses TRBV7-9 with TRBJ2-7; D perhaps matches TRBD2 (5 bases). This CDR3 is built from 14 residues. Trimming shortened V by 7 bases and J by 6 bases, and 19 bases separated the two germline ends. Germline V lookup: CDR1 SEHNR, CDR2 FQNEAQ (reference sequence). CDR3 in amino acids: CASTPRAQVGEQYF. CDR3 DNA sequence: TGTGCCAGCACCCCGCGGGCTCAGGTCGGCGAGCAGTACTTC. The full variable domain, its missing parts supplied by reference TRBV7-9 and TRBJ2-7, is DTGVSQNPRHKITKRGQNVTFRCDPISEHNRLYWYRQTLGQGPEFLTYFQNEAQLEKSRLLSDRFSAERPKGSFSTLEIQRTEQGDSAMYLCASTPRAQVGEQYFGPGTRLTVT.